Described below is a single T cell receptor beta chain sequence and its context. Its antigen is unidentified. This sample was included in a study of cytomegalovirus exposure and HLA in healthy donors. Findings of the study overall: It emerged from a later analysis that several of the most significant clusters appeared to be linked to common viral pathogens.

Healthy bone marrow donors made up the cohort. The germline V gene has CDR1 MDHEN and CDR2 SYDVKM. With 2 bases removed from V and 4 bases from J, the gap between germline ends came to 6 bases. The CDR3 runs to 12 residues. The PCR employed 60 Vbeta primers together with 13 Jbeta primers. Clones were sequenced by immunoSEQ multiplex PCR, and TCRdb holds only the in-frame ones, with some missing. This repertoire comprises 50,000 to 60,000 clones; its ten largest clones make up roughly 11%. Material for sequencing was PBMCs. This receptor was obtained from a woman between 50 and 59 years old in good health and CMV-seropositive. The chain carries TRBV28 and TRBJ2-7; the D is unclear. The CDR3 nucleotides read TGTGCCAGCAGTTTACTCGTATACGAGCAGTACTTC. It specifies CASSLLVYEQYF. Using reference TRBV28 and TRBJ2-7 for the parts outside the CDR3, the full variable domain is DVKVTQSSRYLVKRTGEKVFLECVQDMDHENMFWYRQDPGLGLRLIYFSYDVKMKEKGDIPEGYSVSREKKERFSLILESASTNQTSMYLCASSLLVYEQYFGPGTRLTVT.